This TCR beta chain was recovered during a study of T cell repertoires in cytomegalovirus infection. Each CDR3 protein gets one entry after TCRdb re-called the reads with MiXCR. Seen here are about 320,000 distinct CDR3 sequences, over 7.5% observed once, and the top ten hold 4.3%. Study results and limitations: Pooled public TCR beta family frequency picked out CMV carriers with the relevant HLA.

This clonotype turned up a few times. Its matching antigen is unknown. V shed 10 bases and J 4 bases; nucleotides not matched to a gene: 14. The CDR3 loop spans 16 amino acids. Germline-derived CDR1 and CDR2 are MNHEY and SVGEGT. The chain recombines TRBV6-2 or TRBV6-3 with TRBJ2-2, with 8 bases identical to TRBD2. This receptor was obtained from a human donor in good health (CMV status not recorded). Some clones in this sample may be carry-over from other donors' samples. The sequencing input was PBMCs. The CDR3 DNA reads as TGTGCCACCTCCCGGCGGGAGGCCATCGTCACCGGGGAGCTGTTTTTT. Its translation is CATSRREAIVTGELFF.